The clone carrying this T cell receptor beta chain was observed at least ten times. Its antigen is unknown. The sample belongs to a study of T cell repertoires in cytomegalovirus infection. The germline V gene encodes CDR1 SGHTA and CDR2 FQGNSA. V was cut by 5 bases and J by 0 bases, with 10 bases left in between. This CDR3 has 14 residues. From the reads, TCRdb called clonotypes with MiXCR, one entry per CDR3 protein. The top ten hold 9.5% to 12% of the sample, which has 150,000 or so distinct CDR3 sequences, about 25% seen once. General observations from the study: The response measured ex vivo was dominated by TCR beta clonotypes (HLA-C-restricted and CMV-specific). Carriers of CMV and the relevant HLA type were discriminated by public TCR beta frequency.

V usage is TRBV7-2 and J usage is TRBJ2-5, with a tentative D call TRBD2 (6 bases). This clonotype was sampled from a human donor in good health (CMV status not recorded). Some clones in this sample may be carry-over from other donors' samples. The sample was PBMCs. As DNA, the CDR3 is TGTGCCAGCAGCCCCGGGACTTACCAAGAGACCCAGTACTTC. Translating it yields CASSPGTYQETQYF.